This is a list of T cell receptor beta chains from one sample in a study of blood T cells in healthy people across ages. TCRdb recomputed calls from the 5' RACE reads with MiXCR, one row per CDR3 protein. The sample lists approximately 790,000 distinct CDR3 sequences; around two thirds were seen once. The sequenced sample was blood. These receptors were taken from a man aged 25 to 45 in good health. The CDR3 runs from the conserved cysteine through the conserved F or W. The order of the fields is V gene, D gene, J gene, clone size, CDR3 protein, CDR3 DNA. D genes are given only for firm matches. Rows may omit the clone size; those that give it use once, few, many or a size class.

>TRBV20-1|-|TRBJ2-5|-
CSARSPGGETQYF
TGCAGTGCTAGATCACCGGGTGGAGAGACCCAGTACTTC
>TRBV18|-|TRBJ2-3|-
CASLRLEADTQYF
TGTGCCAGTCTGCGACTAGAGGCAGATACGCAGTATTTT
>TRBV7-8|-|TRBJ2-7|once
CASSLMFLYEQYF
TGTGCCAGCAGCTTAATGTTTTTGTACGAGCAGTACTTC
>TRBV20-1|-|TRBJ2-7|few
CSPPAMKGYEQYF
TGCAGTCCGCCGGCTATGAAGGGATACGAGCAGTACTTC
>TRBV7-9|-|TRBJ2-7|-
CASSSATTPSYEQYF
TGTGCCAGCAGCTCAGCGACGACACCATCCTACGAGCAGTACTTC
>TRBV29-1|-|TRBJ2-7|-
CSVASSSFEQYF
TGCAGCGTTGCTAGCTCCTCCTTCGAGCAGTACTTC
>TRBV7-9|-|TRBJ2-5|-
CASRPQSSQETQYF
TGTGCCAGCAGGCCTCAGAGTTCCCAAGAGACCCAGTACTTC
>TRBV4-3|-|TRBJ2-7|-
CASSRGRASYEQYF
TGCGCCAGCAGCCGAGGACGGGCGTCCTACGAGCAGTACTTC
>TRBV7-2|TRBD2|TRBJ2-3|-
CASSLGGSGGHADTQYF
TGTGCCAGCAGCTTAGGTGGTAGCGGGGGGCACGCAGATACGCAGTATTTT
>TRBV6-2/TRBV6-3|-|TRBJ2-3|-
CASTPPGATDTQYF
TGTGCCAGCACTCCCCCGGGGGCCACAGATACGCAGTATTTT
>TRBV20-1|-|TRBJ2-5|-
CSARKGGQETQYF
TGCAGTGCTAGGAAGGGGGGTCAAGAGACCCAGTACTTT
>TRBV4-3|-|TRBJ2-3|once
CASSQDPAADTQYF
TGCGCCAGCAGCCAAGATCCAGCGGCAGATACGCAGTATTTT
>TRBV4-2|-|TRBJ2-7|-
CASSQEATGYEQYF
TGTGCCAGCAGCCAAGAAGCCACTGGATACGAGCAGTACTTC
>TRBV28|-|TRBJ2-1|-
CASSLLEGGGPEQFF
TGTGCCAGCAGTTTATTAGAGGGGGGGGGTCCCGAGCAGTTCTTC
>TRBV6-6|-|TRBJ2-7|-
CASSYRTGGGGYEQYF
TGTGCCAGCAGTTACCGTACAGGGGGAGGGGGCTACGAGCAGTACTTC